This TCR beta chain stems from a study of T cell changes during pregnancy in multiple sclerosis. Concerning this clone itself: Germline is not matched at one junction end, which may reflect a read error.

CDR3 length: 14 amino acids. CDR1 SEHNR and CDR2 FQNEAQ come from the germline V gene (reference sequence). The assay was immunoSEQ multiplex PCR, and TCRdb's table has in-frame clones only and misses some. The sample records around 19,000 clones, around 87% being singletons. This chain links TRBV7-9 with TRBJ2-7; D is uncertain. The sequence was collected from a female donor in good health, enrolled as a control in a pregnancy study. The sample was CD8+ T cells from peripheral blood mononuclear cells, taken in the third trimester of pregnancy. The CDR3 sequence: CASSQEPVIHEQYF. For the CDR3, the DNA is TGCGCCAGCAGCCAAGAACCGGTAATCCACGAGCAGTACTTC.